In its sample, the clone carrying this T cell receptor beta chain was seen a few times. What it binds is not known. V lost 5 bases and J lost 12, with 11 bases in between. Germline V lookup: CDR1 SQVTM, CDR2 ANQGSEA. CDR3 length equals 10 residues. This sample was included in a study of CD8 T cells in ankylosing spondylitis. TCRdb passed the 5' RACE reads through MiXCR, listing each CDR3 protein once. The sample lists about 390,000 distinct CDR3 sequences, 20% to 25% occurring once. Study observations and caveats: A TCR beta motif of eight highly homologous variants appeared characteristic of ankylosing spondylitis blood.

Source material: blood, either unsorted or a sorted T cell fraction (not recorded which). This sequence originates from a male donor with ankylosing spondylitis. The V call is TRBV29-1, the J call TRBJ2-1; no firm D call. The CDR3 sequence is CSVLDAAQFF. The CDR3 coding sequence is TGCAGCGTTCTGGACGCTGCGCAGTTCTTC.